This is a list of T cell receptor beta chains from one sample in a study of T-cell memory formation after mild COVID-19. MiXCR was run by TCRdb on the 5' RACE reads, yielding one entry per CDR3 protein. This table holds a few hundred thousand distinct CDR3 sequences, around a fifth found once. Sequences were obtained from PBMCs or a T cell subset sorted from them (not recorded which). The receptors stem from an adult woman who had mild COVID-19 (a few samples of this study predate the infection). Cell type and time point are not known. CDR3s include the opening cysteine and the closing phenylalanine or tryptophan. The D gene is left open where the match is weak. The size entry is marked missing in some rows and otherwise reads once, few, many or a size class.

TGTGCCAGCAGCGAAAGCTCTGGAAACACCATATATTTT,CASSESSGNTIYF,13,TRBV9,many,-,TRBJ1-3
TGTGCCAGCAGTGTAGGGGGCATTGGCTACACCTTC,CASSVGGIGYTF,12,TRBV27,many,TRBD1,TRBJ1-2
TGTGCCAGCAGCGCCACAGGGGGCTGGGGCACTGAAGCTTTCTTT,CASSATGGWGTEAFF,15,TRBV9,-,TRBD1,TRBJ1-1
TGTGCCAGCAGTCTCTCGGACAGGCTTGAGACCCAGTACTTC,CASSLSDRLETQYF,14,TRBV12-3/TRBV12-4,few,TRBD1,TRBJ2-5
TGTGCCAGCAGTTTAGGGCTGACAAGCAATCAGCCCCAGCATTTT,CASSLGLTSNQPQHF,15,TRBV12-3/TRBV12-4,few,-,TRBJ1-5
TGTGCCATCAGGGGAGGAAGTGGGGAAACAGATACGCAGTATTTT,CAIRGGSGETDTQYF,15,TRBV10-3,-,-,TRBJ2-3
TGTGCCAGCAGCGTAGAATGGGGGACAGGGCCCCACGAGCAGTACTTC,CASSVEWGTGPHEQYF,16,TRBV9,-,TRBD1,TRBJ2-7
TGTGCCAGCAGTTTTGCTCGAAATAATTCACCCCTCCACTTT,CASSFARNNSPLHF,14,TRBV12-3/TRBV12-4,-,-,TRBJ1-6
TGCGCCAGCAGCTCCGGGGACAGGGGGTTCTACGAGCAGTACTTC,CASSSGDRGFYEQYF,15,TRBV5-1,once,TRBD1,TRBJ2-7
TGTGCCAGCAGCGCAGGAATAGCGGGGCTACAAGAGACCCAGTACTTC,CASSAGIAGLQETQYF,16,TRBV7-2,few,TRBD2,TRBJ2-5
TGTGCCAGCAGCCAGGGCGTTGACGGACTAGCGACGAATACGCAGTATTTT,CASSQGVDGLATNTQYF,17,TRBV4-2,few,TRBD2,TRBJ2-3
TGCGCCAGCAGCTCCGGACAGGGTACTGAAAAACTGTTTTTT,CASSSGQGTEKLFF,14,TRBV5-1,few,TRBD1,TRBJ1-4
TGTGCCAGCTCTCCCGGACAGGTAGCCAAAAACATTCAGTACTTC,CASSPGQVAKNIQYF,15,TRBV18,-,TRBD1,TRBJ2-4
TGTGCCAGCAGTTACTCGATAGGTTACGAGCAGTACTTC,CASSYSIGYEQYF,13,TRBV6-2/TRBV6-3,-,-,TRBJ2-7
TGTGCCAGAAGCTTGGGCGGGCCTGAGCAGTTCTTC,CARSLGGPEQFF,12,TRBV5-3,few,-,TRBJ2-1
TGTGCCAGCAAGGACAGGGGGGCCGATGGCTACACCTTC,CASKDRGADGYTF,13,TRBV2,few,TRBD1,TRBJ1-2
TGTGCCAGCAGTCTAGCGGGAGTGTACGAGCAGTACTTC,CASSLAGVYEQYF,13,TRBV7-9,many,TRBD2,TRBJ2-7
TGCAGTGCTAGAGATCCCCGGACTAGCCTAGAGAATGAGCAGTTCTTC,CSARDPRTSLENEQFF,16,TRBV20-1,-,TRBD2,TRBJ2-1
TGCGCCAGCAGCCGTAGACCCGGAGAGGGTCAGCCCCAGCATTTT,CASSRRPGEGQPQHF,15,TRBV4-1,few,-,TRBJ1-5
TGTGCCAGCACCCCAAGCCTAGGGACTAGCGGGAGACTGAGCACAGATACGCAGTATTTT,CASTPSLGTSGRLSTDTQYF,20,TRBV6-5,few,TRBD2,TRBJ2-3
TGTGCCGGACAGGGGGCGGGAGAGACCCAGTACTTC,CAGQGAGETQYF,12,TRBV6-6,few,TRBD1,TRBJ2-5
TGTGCCAGCAGTTTCGGGACAGGGGGCAGTGAGCAGTTCTTC,CASSFGTGGSEQFF,14,TRBV12-3/TRBV12-4,many,TRBD1,TRBJ2-1
TGTGCCAGCAGCCCGGACTTCCGTCCGATGGGGGAGCTGTTTTTT,CASSPDFRPMGELFF,15,TRBV5-8,-,-,TRBJ2-2
TGCGCCAGCAGCCCCTCCGGGGACACGAACACTGAAGCTTTCTTT,CASSPSGDTNTEAFF,15,TRBV5-1,-,-,TRBJ1-1
TGTGCCAGCAGCCAAGCCGGCGACTATGGCTACACCTTC,CASSQAGDYGYTF,13,TRBV4-2,-,-,TRBJ1-2
TGCGCCAGCAGCTTAGGAGGGAACGCCTACGAGCAGTACTTC,CASSLGGNAYEQYF,14,TRBV5-1,-,-,TRBJ2-7
TGCAGTGCTACGGGGGGACATATCTACGAGCAGTACTTC,CSATGGHIYEQYF,13,TRBV20-1,few,-,TRBJ2-7
TGTGCCAGCTCGCCAGACAGGGTCAATGAGCAGTTCTTC,CASSPDRVNEQFF,13,TRBV18,few,TRBD1,TRBJ2-1
TGTGCCAGCAGTTACTCGCGACAGGGCTTCGATGAGCAGTTCTTC,CASSYSRQGFDEQFF,15,TRBV6-5,few,TRBD1,TRBJ2-1
TGCAGTGCTCTTCCGGCGGGGCGGGCCAGCTCCTACGAGCAGTACTTC,CSALPAGRASSYEQYF,16,TRBV20-1,-,-,TRBJ2-7
TGTGCCAGCACCCCGGGACAGGGGGTGAACAATGAGCAGTTCTTC,CASTPGQGVNNEQFF,15,TRBV2,few,TRBD1,TRBJ2-1
TGTGCCAGCAGTTTACACCCTCCAGTCACCTACGAGCAGTACTTC,CASSLHPPVTYEQYF,15,TRBV27,few,-,TRBJ2-7
TGCGCCAGCAGCCAAGATCGACAGGGTACCGACTATGGCTACACCTTC,CASSQDRQGTDYGYTF,16,TRBV4-1,-,TRBD1,TRBJ1-2
TGTGCCTGGAATCGGGGACCGTTCTACAATGAGCAGTTCTTC,CAWNRGPFYNEQFF,14,TRBV30,-,-,TRBJ2-1
TGTGCCAGCAGTTTGACAGGGTACGAGCAGTACTTC,CASSLTGYEQYF,12,TRBV12-3/TRBV12-4,many,TRBD1,TRBJ2-7
TGCGCCAGCAGCCAAGAAGGCAATGAGCAGTTCTTC,CASSQEGNEQFF,12,TRBV4-3,many,-,TRBJ2-1
TGTGCCACCAGTTCTCGAGTGCGCGACGAGCAGTACTTC,CATSSRVRDEQYF,13,TRBV24-1,many,-,TRBJ2-7
TGTGCCAGCAGCGCGAGAGGAGGACAGCTCCTTACCACAGATACGCAGTATTTT,CASSARGGQLLTTDTQYF,18,TRBV9,-,-,TRBJ2-3
TGCAGCGCTACAGGCTCCCAAGAATCTGGGGCCAACGTCCTGACTTTC,CSATGSQESGANVLTF,16,TRBV29-1,-,-,TRBJ2-6
TGTGCTAGCAGCTTACAAGCGGACTACGAGCAGTACTTC,CASSLQADYEQYF,13,TRBV7-7,few,-,TRBJ2-7
TGCGCCAGCAGCACTGGACAGCTATCCCACAATGAGCAGTTCTTC,CASSTGQLSHNEQFF,15,TRBV5-1,-,-,TRBJ2-1
TGCAGCGCGGGAGGGACATCTCCCGGGGAGCTGTTTTTT,CSAGGTSPGELFF,13,TRBV29-1,few,TRBD2,TRBJ2-2
TGTGCCAGCAGCCGACTAGCGGCTCCCACAGATACGCAGTATTTT,CASSRLAAPTDTQYF,15,TRBV7-2,-,TRBD2,TRBJ2-3
TGTGCCACCAGTGATCCCGGGACAGCCTCCTACGAGCAGTACTTC,CATSDPGTASYEQYF,15,TRBV24-1,-,TRBD1,TRBJ2-7
TGCGCCAGCAGCTTGACGACAGGGCGCAATGAGCAGTTCTTC,CASSLTTGRNEQFF,14,TRBV5-1,-,TRBD1,TRBJ2-1